This T cell receptor beta chain came from a study of sequential checkpoint blockade in melanoma. The overall study: Each arm's sequence ended with maintenance nivolumab.

Treatment described: randomized to nivolumab then ipilimumab (arm A) or the reverse (arm B). This CDR3 is built from 14 residues. Profiled with immunoSEQ multiplex PCR; TCRdb holds only in-frame clones, not every one. The sample shows 20,000 to 25,000 clones, approximately 82% of them seen only once. This chain uses TRBV12-2 with TRBJ2-3; no DNA check was done on the table's D call, TRBD2. TRBV12-2 is reported as a pseudogene. The sequence was collected from a human donor with melanoma. The sample here was CD8+ T cells sorted from blood (inferred from file names), taken from a patient given nivolumab and ipilimumab in sequence. The CDR3, as DNA: TGTGCAAGTCGCTCCGGACTAGCGACAGATACGCAGTATTTT. This codes for CASRSGLATDTQYF.